Sequencing of this T cell receptor beta chain was carried out in a study of regulatory T cells in long-lasting Graves disease. This CDR3 comprises 15 residues. V lost 3 bases to trimming and J lost 1 base, with 10 bases between them. CDR1 and CDR2 (germline): ENHRY, SYGVKD. This clonotype was picked up a small number of times. Assembly of TCR beta libraries relied on iRepertoire HTBI primers together with Arm-PCR of CDR3 regions. One entry per CDR3 protein, called by TCRdb with MiXCR from the multiplex PCR reads. The repertoire holds about 530,000 distinct CDR3 sequences, with about 16% as singletons. Stated time point: newly diagnosed GD, antithyroid drugs for less than 3 months. Extracted RNA from PBMCs served as the source of the TCR library. Separately, the same data were catalogued under a study of T cells in Graves' hyperthyroidism and ophthalmopathy.

The sample in question was peripheral blood mononuclear cells (PBMCs), obtained at new diagnosis, from a patient treated with antithyroid drugs. The V gene is TRBV10-3, the J gene TRBJ1-5, with a weak D call TRBD1 (6 bases). The sequence was obtained from a woman aged 40 to 65 with Graves disease. The CDR3 DNA follows: TGTGCCATCAGTGATGGGGGGCCAAGCAATCAGCCCCAGCATTTT. As protein: CAISDGGPSNQPQHF.